This T cell receptor beta chain is drawn from a study of graft-versus-host responses after intestinal transplantation. Whole-study context: Induction using anti-thymocyte globulin, followed by tacrolimus and steroids for 2 to 4 years, was given to all recipients.

A word on this clone: Its antigen is unknown.

V shed 0 bases and J shed 2 bases, with 15 bases lying between them. Germline V gene sequence: CDR1 SGDLS, CDR2 YYNGEE. This CDR3 has 16 amino acids. Study-level results: Allografts of patients with graft-donor T cell macrochimerism showed high graft-versus-host to host-versus-graft clone ratios. GvH clones occurred in recipient marrow; some first appeared in ileum or blood.

Here immunoSEQ multiplex PCR was the method, and the copy in TCRdb shows in-frame clones only, minus some. Of 130,000 to 150,000 clones listed, around nine tenths are singletons. Sequenced material: unstimulated CD4+ T cells sorted from spleen or lymph node cells, taken before intestinal transplant. The receptor was derived from a human donor who received an intestinal transplant. The rearrangement uses TRBV9 and TRBJ2-7; D is ambiguous. This chain's CDR3 is CASSVAGTASPYEQYF. Here the CDR3 DNA reads TGTGCCAGCAGCGTAGCTGGTACAGCCAGTCCCTACGAGCAGTACTTC. The variable domain in full, with the rest retrieved from reference TRBV9 and TRBJ2-7, is DSGVTQTPKHLITATGQRVTLRCSPRSGDLSVYWYQQSLDQGLQFLIQYYNGEERAKGNILERFSAQQFPDLHSELNLSSLELGDSALYFCASSVAGTASPYEQYFGPGTRLTVT.